The source of this TCR beta chain is a study of Ad26.COV2.S vaccination and SARS-CoV-2 variants. Study in general: By the intramuscular route, Ad26.COV2.S was given once, or twice 56 days apart.

Profiled with immunoSEQ multiplex PCR; TCRdb holds only in-frame clones, not every one. The repertoire holds roughly 700,000 clones, with 70% to 90% as singletons. The sample's treatment: about 20 received Ad26.COV2.S at low or high dose, single or two shots; about 5 received placebo; per-sample allocation not given. All samples were drawn on day 63, counting from the first vaccine or placebo injection. Germline lookup yields CDR1 MDHEN and CDR2 SYDVKM. V gave up 9 bases and J gave up 1 base; unmatched junction bases: 7. The CDR3 extends over 14 amino acids. Source: peripheral blood, taken in a trial of Ad26.COV2.S vaccine versus placebo. The clonotype comes from a person between 18 and 65 years old who received the Ad26.COV2.S COVID-19 vaccine or a placebo. This rearrangement joins TRBV28 to TRBJ1-2, with 8 bases aligning to TRBD1. CDR3 amino acids: CASNPGQGNYGYTF. For the CDR3, the DNA is TGTGCCAGTAACCCTGGACAGGGTAACTATGGCTACACCTTC.